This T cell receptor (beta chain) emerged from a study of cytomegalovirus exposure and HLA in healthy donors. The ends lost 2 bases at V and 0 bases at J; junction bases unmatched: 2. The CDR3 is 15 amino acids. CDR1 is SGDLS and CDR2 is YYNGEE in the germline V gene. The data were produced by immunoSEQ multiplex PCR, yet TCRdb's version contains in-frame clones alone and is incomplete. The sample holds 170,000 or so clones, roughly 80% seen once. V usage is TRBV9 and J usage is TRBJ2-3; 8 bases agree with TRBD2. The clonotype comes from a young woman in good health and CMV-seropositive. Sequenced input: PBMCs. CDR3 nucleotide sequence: TGTGCCAGCAGCGTGGTAGCGGGGAGCACAGATACGCAGTATTTT. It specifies CASSVVAGSTDTQYF.